The entry below gives a single T cell receptor (beta chain) sequence along with its context. The antigen remains undetermined. Trimming took 3 bases from V and 0 from J; bases not matched to a gene: 6. The CDR3 contains 16 residues. CDR1 KGHSH and CDR2 LQKENI come from the germline V gene. PCR employed 60 Vbeta and 13 Jbeta primers. Assay used: immunoSEQ multiplex PCR; TCRdb lists only in-frame clones, some missing. The table includes approximately 100,000 clones, 65% to 80% detected once. This sample is part of a study of cytomegalovirus exposure and HLA in healthy donors. Findings and limits, study-wide: Earlier results showed most TCR beta V segments being productive about 87% or about 30% of the time.

This chain connects TRBV18 to TRBJ1-1, with 8 bases lining up with TRBD1. The TCR sequence derives from a woman aged 45 to 65 in good health and CMV-seropositive. Sequences were obtained from PBMCs. Here the CDR3 reads CASSPQTGAMNTEAFF. For the CDR3, the DNA is TGTGCCAGCTCACCCCAGACAGGGGCGATGAACACTGAAGCTTTCTTT.